The 10 T cell receptor beta chains below all came from one sample that was sequenced in a study of beta chain features in type 1 diabetes. Investigators reverse transcribed all isolated RNA, so they sequenced expressed TCRB transcripts. Only in-frame clones appear in the TCRdb table, and some are missing; sequencing was by immunoSEQ multiplex PCR. The top ten hold 0.03% to 0.035% of the sample, which has approximately 200,000 clones, 9.6% seen once. The source material was naive CD4+ T cells from blood. Receptors originate from a woman aged 18-29 years in good health.

The V and J genes are TRBV9 and TRBJ2-5, with 9 bases identical to TRBD2. The CDR3 totals 16 residues. Germline-derived CDR1 and CDR2 are SGDLS and YYNGEE. The V gene end was trimmed by 4 bases and the J gene end by 2 bases; junction bases not matched to a gene: 9. The CDR3 region has the DNA TGTGCCAGCAGCCCCTCTGGAAGCGGGGGGCAAGAGACCCAGTACTTC. The encoded protein is CASSPSGSGGQETQYF.

The rearrangement uses TRBV6-6 and TRBJ2-5, with D possibly matching TRBD2 (5 bases). This CDR3 is 16 amino acids long. With 4 bases removed from V and 4 bases from J, the gap between germline ends came to 19 bases. CDR1 is MNHNY, CDR2 SVGAGI, per germline (reference sequence). The CDR3 is CASSSSRQRLGETQYF. The CDR3, as DNA: TGTGCCAGCAGTTCCTCGCGTCAGCGGCTAGGAGAGACCCAGTACTTC.

This clone was seen repeatedly, ten times or more. The chain couples TRBV5-4 to TRBJ2-5; D remains ambiguous. The CDR3 extends over 16 amino acids. The V gene's germline CDR1 is SGHNT and CDR2 YYREEE (reference sequence). The V gene lost 4 bases and the J gene lost 0 bases, with 16 bases spanning the gap. The chain's CDR3 is CASSTMTSPYQETQYF. The CDR3 DNA reads as TGTGCCAGCAGCACCATGACTTCACCTTACCAAGAGACCCAGTACTTC.

The chain couples TRBV6-1 to TRBJ2-7, with no clear D. Trimming removed 5 bases at V and 1 base at J, with 3 bases between. The V gene's germline CDR1 is MNHNS and CDR2 SASEGT. This CDR3 contains 11 residues. CDR3 DNA sequence: TGTGCCAGCAGTCCTTCCTACGAGCAGTACTTC. The encoded protein is CASSPSYEQYF.

This clone came up a few times. The chain has TRBV27 and TRBJ1-5; possibly TRBD1 for D (5 bases). V was trimmed by 3 bases and J by 7 bases, leaving 10 bases between them. Germline lookup yields CDR1 MNHEY and CDR2 SMNVEV (reference sequence). The CDR3 covers 13 residues. The CDR3 DNA follows: TGTGCCAGCAGTTTCAGGGAGGACCAGCCCCAGCATTTT. This gives the protein CASSFREDQPQHF.

There are a few counts of this clone. Additional DNA sequences in this sample encode the identical CDR3. The chain recombines TRBV6-1 with TRBJ2-7; 10 bases align to TRBD2. There are 14 residues in the CDR3. Germline lookup yields CDR1 MNHNS and CDR2 SASEGT. V lost 4 bases, J lost 1 base, and 1 base stayed unmatched. The chain's CDR3 is CASSAAGGSYEQYF. CDR3 coding DNA: TGTGCCAGCAGTGCAGCGGGAGGGTCCTACGAGCAGTACTTC.

CDR3 nucleotides: TGTGCCAGCAGACGGTCCCTCCACTTT. Protein product: CASRRSLHF. V is TRBV21-1 and J is TRBJ1-6. TRBV21-1 is given as a pseudogene. The CDR3 spans 9 residues.

The CDR3 loop is CASTRSGGQETQYF. CDR3 sequence (DNA): TGTGCCAGCACCAGATCGGGGGGACAAGAGACCCAGTACTTC. V is TRBV6-1 and J is TRBJ2-5, with TRBD2 identical over 7 bases. Germline V gives CDR1 MNHNS, CDR2 SASEGT. V gave up 7 bases and J gave up 2 bases; unmatched junction bases: 7. This CDR3 has 14 amino acids.

This clone has more than one count but fewer than ten. J is TRBJ2-7 and V is TRBV19, with TRBD1 matching over 10 bases. There are 17 residues in the CDR3. Germline assignment: CDR1 LNHDA and CDR2 SQIVND (reference sequence). After removal of 9 bases from V and 2 bases from J, the junction contained 16 bases not matched to a gene. Here the CDR3 DNA reads TGTGCCAGCACGCGACAGGGGGCTCCCCAAGGAACCTACGAGCAGTACTTC. Its translation is CASTRQGAPQGTYEQYF.

Many counts were recorded for this clone. The chain is built from TRBV7-9 and TRBJ2-7; 8 nucleotides align to TRBD2. This CDR3 region has 13 residues. V was clipped by 6 bases and J by 5 bases; unmatched bases: 6. Germline values: CDR1 SEHNR, CDR2 FQNEAQ (reference sequence). Here the CDR3 reads CASRRTSSHEQYF. In DNA form, the CDR3 reads TGTGCCAGCAGACGGACTAGCAGCCACGAGCAGTACTTC.